Listed below are T cell receptor beta chains from one sample, sequenced in a study of T cell responses to AZD1222 COVID-19 vaccine. Method: immunoSEQ multiplex PCR; TCRdb's copy keeps in-frame clones and lacks some. The data contain 120,000 or so clones, 92% of them singletons. The source material was peripheral blood, sampled on day 0 of AZD1222 vaccination. These receptors all come from an adult in good health. The CDR3 runs from the conserved cysteine through the conserved F or W. Fields, in order: CDR3 protein, CDR3 DNA, V gene, D gene, clone size, J gene. D genes are given only for firm matches. Clone size appears in some rows only: once, few, many, or a class for an expanded clone.

cdr3_aa: CASSLSGDYSYEQYF; cdr3_nt: TGTGCCAGCAGCTTAAGCGGGGACTACTCCTACGAGCAGTACTTC; v_call: TRBV7-9; d_call: TRBD2; clone_size: -; j_call: TRBJ2-7
cdr3_aa: CALGQWVGTGELFF; cdr3_nt: TGTGCCTTGGGACAGTGGGTGGGAACCGGGGAGCTGTTTTTT; v_call: TRBV30; d_call: TRBD1; clone_size: -; j_call: TRBJ2-2
cdr3_aa: CASRNQNRGDTEAFF; cdr3_nt: TGTGCCAGCCGAAACCAAAACAGGGGGGACACTGAAGCTTTCTTT; v_call: TRBV18; d_call: TRBD1; clone_size: -; j_call: TRBJ1-1
cdr3_aa: CASSLSGLINSPLHF; cdr3_nt: TGTGCCAGCAGTTTATCGGGACTCATTAATTCACCCCTCCACTTT; v_call: TRBV28; d_call: -; clone_size: -; j_call: TRBJ1-6
cdr3_aa: CASSREVNEKLFF; cdr3_nt: TGCGCCAGCAGCCGAGAAGTTAATGAAAAACTGTTTTTT; v_call: TRBV5-1; d_call: -; clone_size: -; j_call: TRBJ1-4
cdr3_aa: CASSTTGEGFYNEQFF; cdr3_nt: TGTGCCAGCAGCACCACAGGTGAAGGGTTCTACAATGAGCAGTTCTTC; v_call: TRBV28; d_call: -; clone_size: -; j_call: TRBJ2-1
cdr3_aa: CASSKYRADTEAFF; cdr3_nt: TGTGCCAGCAGCAAATACAGGGCGGACACTGAAGCTTTCTTT; v_call: TRBV21-1; d_call: -; clone_size: -; j_call: TRBJ1-1
cdr3_aa: CASSLTGYEQYF; cdr3_nt: TGTGCCAGCAGTTTAACGGGCTACGAGCAGTACTTC; v_call: TRBV12-3/TRBV12-4; d_call: -; clone_size: once; j_call: TRBJ2-7
cdr3_aa: CASSVAGTALEAFF; cdr3_nt: TGTGCCAGCAGCGTAGCGGGGACGGCCTTAGAAGCTTTCTTT; v_call: TRBV9; d_call: -; clone_size: -; j_call: TRBJ1-1
cdr3_aa: CASRAIGEKLFF; cdr3_nt: TGTGCCAGCCGGGCCATTGGTGAAAAACTGTTTTTT; v_call: TRBV27; d_call: -; clone_size: -; j_call: TRBJ1-4
cdr3_aa: CASRQPGTANTEAFF; cdr3_nt: TGTGCCAGCAGACAACCGGGGACAGCGAACACTGAAGCTTTCTTT; v_call: TRBV6-5; d_call: TRBD1; clone_size: -; j_call: TRBJ1-1
cdr3_aa: CASRVGENTEAFF; cdr3_nt: TGCGCCAGCAGGGTGGGGGAGAACACTGAAGCTTTCTTT; v_call: TRBV5-1; d_call: -; clone_size: -; j_call: TRBJ1-1
cdr3_aa: CAWSVSASGRGEQFF; cdr3_nt: TGTGCCTGGAGTGTATCGGCTAGCGGGAGGGGTGAGCAGTTCTTC; v_call: TRBV30; d_call: TRBD2; clone_size: -; j_call: TRBJ2-1
cdr3_aa: CAIRRIGQSTLGYTF; cdr3_nt: TGTGCCATCCGGAGGATTGGACAGTCGACGCTGGGCTACACCTTC; v_call: TRBV6-5; d_call: -; clone_size: once; j_call: TRBJ1-2
cdr3_aa: CSAIEGGVAFF; cdr3_nt: TGCAGTGCTATCGAGGGGGGTGTAGCTTTCTTT; v_call: TRBV20-1; d_call: -; clone_size: -; j_call: TRBJ1-1
cdr3_aa: CASSEGDTPYEQYF; cdr3_nt: TGTGCCAGCAGTGAGGGAGACACCCCCTACGAGCAGTACTTC; v_call: TRBV2; d_call: -; clone_size: -; j_call: TRBJ2-7
cdr3_aa: CASSLLGGLYEQYF; cdr3_nt: TGTGCCAGCAGTCTTCTCGGGGGGCTGTACGAGCAGTACTTC; v_call: TRBV6-6; d_call: -; clone_size: once; j_call: TRBJ2-7
cdr3_aa: CASSLGTGTLETQYF; cdr3_nt: TGTGCCAGCAGCTTAGGGACAGGGACGTTAGAGACCCAGTACTTC; v_call: TRBV7-9; d_call: TRBD1; clone_size: -; j_call: TRBJ2-5
cdr3_aa: CASSLMAGGPGKETQYF; cdr3_nt: TGTGCCAGCAGCTTAATGGCGGGAGGGCCGGGAAAAGAGACCCAGTACTTC; v_call: TRBV7-9; d_call: TRBD2; clone_size: -; j_call: TRBJ2-5
cdr3_aa: CASRFIGTSAYNEQFF; cdr3_nt: TGCGCCAGCAGGTTCATCGGGACTAGCGCCTACAATGAGCAGTTCTTC; v_call: TRBV5-1; d_call: TRBD2; clone_size: -; j_call: TRBJ2-1
cdr3_aa: CASSLIGGPGYGYTF; cdr3_nt: TGTGCCAGCAGCTTAATTGGGGGGCCGGGCTATGGCTACACCTTC; v_call: TRBV11-2; d_call: -; clone_size: -; j_call: TRBJ1-2
cdr3_aa: CASRTGMNTEAFF; cdr3_nt: TGTGCCAGTAGGACAGGGATGAACACTGAAGCTTTCTTT; v_call: TRBV2; d_call: TRBD1; clone_size: -; j_call: TRBJ1-1
cdr3_aa: CASSVGQGVSPLHF; cdr3_nt: TGTGCCAGCAGCGTAGGACAGGGGGTTTCACCCCTCCACTTT; v_call: TRBV9; d_call: TRBD1; clone_size: -; j_call: TRBJ1-6
cdr3_aa: CAWSATETQTQYF; cdr3_nt: TGTGCCTGGAGTGCCACGGAAACTCAGACCCAGTACTTC; v_call: TRBV30; d_call: -; clone_size: -; j_call: TRBJ2-5
cdr3_aa: CASRSSYEQYF; cdr3_nt: TGTGCCAGCAGATCTTCCTACGAGCAGTACTTC; v_call: TRBV28; d_call: -; clone_size: -; j_call: TRBJ2-7
cdr3_aa: CASSEVRDQPQHF; cdr3_nt: TGTGCCAGCAGTGAAGTTCGCGATCAGCCCCAGCATTTT; v_call: TRBV2; d_call: -; clone_size: -; j_call: TRBJ1-5
cdr3_aa: CASSPLNLAKNIQYF; cdr3_nt: TGTGCCAGCAGCCCCCTAAACCTAGCCAAAAACATTCAGTACTTC; v_call: TRBV6-2/TRBV6-3; d_call: -; clone_size: -; j_call: TRBJ2-4
cdr3_aa: CASSNWGGNEKLFF; cdr3_nt: TGTGCCAGTAGTAATTGGGGTGGAAATGAAAAACTGTTTTTT; v_call: TRBV19; d_call: -; clone_size: -; j_call: TRBJ1-4
cdr3_aa: CASRKPGLAGGRHNEQFF; cdr3_nt: TGTGCCAGCAGGAAACCGGGACTAGCGGGAGGGCGTCACAATGAGCAGTTCTTC; v_call: TRBV28; d_call: TRBD2; clone_size: -; j_call: TRBJ2-1
cdr3_aa: CASSLTGEEFTEAFF; cdr3_nt: TGTGCCAGCAGCTTAACCGGGGAGGAATTCACTGAAGCTTTCTTT; v_call: TRBV13; d_call: -; clone_size: -; j_call: TRBJ1-1
cdr3_aa: CASSSGDRTTSGNTIYF; cdr3_nt: TGTGCCAGCAGCTCCGGGGACAGAACTACCTCTGGAAACACCATATATTTT; v_call: TRBV5-8; d_call: TRBD1; clone_size: -; j_call: TRBJ1-3
cdr3_aa: CASSRQGNQETQYF; cdr3_nt: TGTGCCAGCAGCAGACAGGGAAATCAAGAGACCCAGTACTTC; v_call: TRBV27; d_call: TRBD1; clone_size: -; j_call: TRBJ2-5
cdr3_aa: CASSQVQRDTDTQYF; cdr3_nt: TGTGCCAGCAGCCAAGTCCAGCGGGACACAGATACGCAGTATTTT; v_call: TRBV4-2; d_call: TRBD2; clone_size: -; j_call: TRBJ2-3